The 30 T cell receptor beta chains reported below all come from one sample, sequenced in a study of shared clonotypes between healthy human individuals (dated by TCRdb to the early 2020s). The library was prepared using the immunoSEQ multiplex PCR assay. The source is immuneACCESS, and TCRdb retained only in-frame sequences with V and J called. Part of the clones is not carried over; for the studies checked, unresolved V genes explain less than half of this, and the remainder is unexplained. Across this sample there are approximately 530,000 clones, with about 96% seen only once. 0.064% of the sample rests with the top ten. Sequencing input: naive CD4+ T cells sorted from blood. What this sample's cell subset or site label stands for: CD45RA+ positively selected. The receptors originated from a woman aged 25-40 years in good health.

The gene calls are TRBV7-9 and TRBJ1-4; D is possibly TRBD1 (5 bases). V shed 5 bases and J shed 5 bases, with 15 bases lying between them. This CDR3 has 15 residues. Germline-derived CDR1 and CDR2 are SEHNR and FQNEAQ (reference sequence). The CDR3 is CASSTQDMINEKLFF. CDR3 sequence (DNA): TGTGCCAGCAGCACCCAGGACATGATAAATGAAAAACTGTTTTTT. Full variable domain (outside the CDR3, taken from reference TRBV7-9 and TRBJ1-4): DTGVSQNPRHKITKRGQNVTFRCDPISEHNRLYWYRQTLGQGPEFLTYFQNEAQLEKSRLLSDRFSAERPKGSFSTLEIQRTEQGDSAMYLCASSTQDMINEKLFFGSGTQLSVL.

The gene calls are TRBV28 and TRBJ1-2; D is unclear. Germline V gene data show CDR1 as MDHEN and CDR2 as SYDVKM. Trimming removed 4 bases at V and 5 bases at J, with 8 bases between. This CDR3 has 12 residues. CDR3 loop: CASSSYPYGYTF. The DNA of the CDR3 is TGTGCCAGCAGTTCCTATCCTTATGGCTACACCTTC.

V is TRBV7-9 and J is TRBJ1-4; 7 bases match TRBD1. The germline V gene encodes CDR1 SEHNR and CDR2 FQNEAQ (reference sequence). The CDR3 covers 17 residues. Trimming at V came to 5 bases and at J to 0 bases, leaving 9 bases not matched to a gene. CDR3 loop: CASSPPPGQSTNEKLFF. The CDR3 coding sequence is TGTGCCAGCAGCCCCCCCCCGGGACAGTCAACTAATGAAAAACTGTTTTTT.

The rearrangement joins TRBV7-2 to TRBJ2-1; 7 bases fit TRBD1. V lost 5 bases, J lost 6 bases, and 10 bases stayed unmatched. Germline V gives CDR1 SGHTA, CDR2 FQGNSA. The CDR3 is made up of 15 amino acids. The CDR3 DNA is TGTGCCAGCAGCCCGTACCCACAGGGGATCAATGAGCAGTTCTTC. Protein sequence: CASSPYPQGINEQFF.

The V gene is TRBV7-9, the J gene TRBJ1-2; D is uncertain. The CDR3 spans 15 residues. Trimming pared 1 base from V and 3 bases from J, leaving 12 bases between. Per germline, CDR1 SEHNR and CDR2 FQNEAQ (reference sequence). CDR3 loop: CASSLEVVLDYGYTF. In nucleotides, the CDR3 is TGTGCCAGCAGCTTAGAGGTCGTCTTAGACTATGGCTACACCTTC.

J is TRBJ2-6 and V is TRBV5-1, with D possibly TRBD1 on 6 matching bases. This CDR3 is built from 14 residues. The germline V and J ends were trimmed by 7 bases and 2 bases, with 10 bases remaining between them. Per the germline V gene, CDR1 is SGHRS and CDR2 is YFSETQ. Here the CDR3 reads CASAEGAGANVLTF. The CDR3 DNA sequence: TGCGCCAGCGCTGAGGGGGCTGGGGCCAACGTCCTGACTTTC.

This sequence joins TRBV9 and TRBJ2-1, with TRBD2 as a possible D gene (5 bases). This CDR3 is 16 amino acids long. Germline V gives CDR1 SGDLS, CDR2 YYNGEE. Deletions cut 0 bases from V and 7 bases from J, with 17 bases between. The CDR3 here is CASSVESGSKANEQFF. The CDR3, as DNA: TGTGCCAGCAGCGTAGAATCGGGGAGCAAAGCGAATGAGCAGTTCTTC.

The rearrangement joins TRBV10-3 to TRBJ2-6, with no clear D. With 9 bases removed from V and 4 bases from J, the gap between germline ends came to 4 bases. Per the germline V gene, CDR1 is ENHRY and CDR2 is SYGVKD. The CDR3 runs 11 residues. CDR3: CAIFGANVLTF. The CDR3 DNA is TGTGCCATATTCGGGGCCAACGTCCTGACTTTC.

The chain is built from TRBV19 and TRBJ1-5, with D maybe TRBD1 (6 bases). Germline-derived CDR1 and CDR2 are LNHDA and SQIVND (reference sequence). V was shortened by 7 bases and J by 8 bases, with 12 bases between the two germline ends. This CDR3 is 12 amino acids long. As DNA, the CDR3 is TGTGCCAGTAACCACAGGGTGGAGCCCCAGCATTTT. Translated, it gives CASNHRVEPQHF.

The chain has TRBV19 and TRBJ2-5, with D perhaps matching TRBD1 or TRBD2 (5 bases each). The DNA matches TRBJ2-7 better at its end, which makes the J call doubtful. The CDR3 has 13 residues. The germline CDR1 and CDR2 sequences are LNHDA and SQIVND (reference sequence). Written as DNA, the CDR3 is TGTGCCAGTAGTATGACGGGGCCCTACGAGCAGTACTTC. This gives the protein CASSMTGPYEQYF.

CDR3 protein: CASRAGRNEQFF. DNA of the CDR3: TGCGCCAGCAGAGCAGGGCGCAATGAGCAGTTCTTC. The V call is TRBV10-2, the J call TRBJ2-1; maybe TRBD1 (5 bases). Germline CDR1 and CDR2: WSHSY and SAAADI. CDR3 length equals 12 residues. Trimming cost V 6 bases and J 6 bases, with 9 bases left between them.

The chain recombines TRBV4-1 with TRBJ1-2; D gene unclear. Trimming took 1 base from V and 7 from J, leaving 10 bases between them. The CDR3 extends over 13 amino acids. Germline assignment: CDR1 MGHRA and CDR2 YSYEKL. The CDR3 bases are TGCGCCAGCAGCCAAGGCGGGGTGGGTGGCTACACCTTC. This codes for CASSQGGVGGYTF.

As regards this clone: This specimen includes other DNA sequences encoding the same CDR3. V is TRBV2 and J is TRBJ1-2; tentatively, D is TRBD1 (5 bases). This CDR3 comprises 13 residues. Germline V gene lookup returns CDR1 SNHLY and CDR2 FYNNEI. Trimming removed 1 base from V and 2 bases from J, with 5 bases in between. The CDR3 nucleotides read TGTGCCAGCAGTGAAGGGGGGAACTATGGCTACACCTTC. Residues: CASSEGGNYGYTF.

The chain couples TRBV7-9 to TRBJ1-2, with 9 nucleotides matching TRBD1. Per germline, CDR1 SEHNR and CDR2 FQNEAQ (reference sequence). The length of the CDR3 is 13 residues. With 4 bases clipped from V and 6 bases from J, the junction kept 3 bases outside the gene matches. This CDR3 reads CASSSQGANGYTF. The CDR3 coding sequence is TGTGCCAGCAGCTCACAGGGGGCAAATGGCTACACCTTC.

The chain combines TRBV27 with TRBJ2-5, with 9 bases identical to TRBD2. CDR3 size: 14 residues. J gave up 5 bases and V 6 bases, and 7 bases lay outside the gene matches. Per the germline V gene, CDR1 is MNHEY and CDR2 is SMNVEV (reference sequence). CDR3: CASSGLASGETQYF. Written as DNA, the CDR3 is TGTGCCAGCAGCGGACTAGCGTCGGGGGAGACCCAGTACTTC.

This clone was seen a few times. The chain employs TRBV18 and TRBJ1-1; D ambiguous. With 5 bases removed from V and 4 bases from J, the gap between germline ends came to 11 bases. This CDR3 is built from 13 residues. The germline gives CDR1 KGHSH, CDR2 LQKENI. This CDR3 reads CASSETETTEAFF. The DNA of the CDR3 is TGTGCCAGCTCAGAGACCGAGACCACTGAAGCTTTCTTT.

This clone was found once. J is TRBJ2-4 and V is TRBV19, with D perhaps TRBD1 or TRBD2 (5 bases each). The germline V and J ends were trimmed by 4 bases and 7 bases, with 17 bases remaining between them. Germline lookup yields CDR1 LNHDA and CDR2 SQIVND (reference sequence). This CDR3 region has 15 residues. The DNA for the CDR3 is TGTGCCAGTAGTACCCACCCGGGACCCGGGAACATTCAGTACTTC. Protein sequence: CASSTHPGPGNIQYF. Variable domain in full (rest from reference TRBV19 and TRBJ2-4): DGGITQSPKYLFRKEGQNVTLSCEQNLNHDAMYWYRQDPGQGLRLIYYSQIVNDFQKGDIAEGYSVSREKKESFPLTVTSAQKNPTAFYLCASSTHPGPGNIQYFGAGTRLSVL.

V and J are TRBV29-1 and TRBJ2-5; 14 bases match TRBD2. This CDR3 region has 17 residues. Germline V gene lookup returns CDR1 SQVTM and CDR2 ANQGSEA. Unmatched junction bases numbered 16, after V lost 8 bases and J lost 5 bases. CDR3 in amino acids: CSTYPGTSGRRGETQYF. In DNA, the CDR3 is TGCAGCACATACCCCGGGACTAGCGGGAGAAGGGGGGAGACCCAGTACTTC.

The V and J genes are TRBV30 and TRBJ2-7; D ambiguous. Germline CDR1 is GTSNPN and CDR2 is SVGIG (reference sequence). V lost 1 base and J lost 9, with 10 bases in between. The CDR3 totals 11 residues. The CDR3 reads CAWSDLHGQYF. CDR3 in DNA: TGTGCCTGGAGTGACCTACATGGGCAGTACTTC.

The rearrangement joins TRBV11-3 to TRBJ1-2, with D tentatively TRBD1 (6 bases). This CDR3 has 13 amino acids. V dropped 5 bases and J dropped 8 bases, with 15 bases sitting between them. Germline CDR1 SGHNT, CDR2 YENEEA. DNA for the CDR3: TGTGCCAGCAGCCCAGGGGCCAGACACGGCTACACCTTC. This encodes CASSPGARHGYTF.

The sample holds a few counts of this clone. This chain links TRBV7-9 with TRBJ2-7; D is unclear. Per the germline V gene, CDR1 is SEHNR and CDR2 is FQNEAQ (reference sequence). Trimming cost V 4 bases and J 2 bases, with 3 bases left between them. This CDR3 is built from 11 residues. The CDR3 loop is CASSSTYEQYF. The CDR3 bases are TGTGCCAGCAGCTCTACCTACGAGCAGTACTTC.

The genes are TRBV28 and TRBJ2-7; TRBD2 matches 9 bases. Per the germline V gene, CDR1 is MDHEN and CDR2 is SYDVKM. This CDR3 has 14 residues. J gave up 5 bases and V 2 bases, and 4 bases lay outside the gene matches. CDR3 DNA: TGTGCCAGCAGTTTAAGCGGGAGGATCAACGAGCAGTACTTC. Translating it yields CASSLSGRINEQYF.

This rearrangement joins TRBV10-3 to TRBJ2-7; D is uncertain. The germline CDR1 and CDR2 sequences are ENHRY and SYGVKD. Trimming left V 0 bases short and J 2 bases short, with 17 bases between. This CDR3 spans 17 amino acids. The CDR3 region has the DNA TGTGCCATCAGTGAGTCGAATCTGTGGGCAGAAACCTACGAGCAGTACTTC. Protein product: CAISESNLWAETYEQYF.

This clone was detected only once. The V call is TRBV29-1, the J call TRBJ2-3; 16 bases are a match to TRBD2. The V segment lost 6 bases and the J segment 3 bases; nucleotides outside the gene matches: 9. Germline assignment: CDR1 SQVTM and CDR2 ANQGSEA. The CDR3 length is 17 residues. CDR3 region: CSVAGTSGRAGTDTQYF. The DNA of the CDR3 is TGCAGCGTCGCCGGGACTAGCGGGAGGGCAGGGACAGATACGCAGTATTTT.

In its sample, this clone was seen a few times. CDR3 protein: CASSLGQSYQPQHF. In DNA form, the CDR3 reads TGTGCCAGCAGCTTGGGGCAGAGTTATCAGCCCCAGCATTTT. The V gene is TRBV5-6, the J gene TRBJ1-5; D gene ambiguous. The CDR3 extends over 14 amino acids. Per the germline V gene, CDR1 is SGHDT and CDR2 is YYEEEE. Trimming took 0 bases from V and 5 from J, leaving 9 bases between them.

On this clone itself: Other DNA sequences in this sample translate to the same CDR3. V usage is TRBV27 and J usage is TRBJ2-3; 7 bases align to TRBD2. V gave up 6 bases and J gave up 2 bases; unmatched junction bases: 5. From germline, CDR1 is MNHEY and CDR2 SMNVEV (reference sequence). CDR3 length: 14 amino acids. CDR3 protein: CASSPSGITDTQYF. The CDR3 nucleotides are TGTGCCAGCAGCCCTAGCGGAATCACAGATACGCAGTATTTT.

V gene TRBV10-2 combines with J gene TRBJ2-7, with 9 bases that match TRBD2. V shed 6 bases and J 3 bases; nucleotides not matched to a gene: 12. Germline lookup yields CDR1 WSHSY and CDR2 SAAADI. The CDR3 is 16 amino acids. DNA for the CDR3: TGCGCCAGCAGATCCCCCGAGGCGGGAGGGATCTACGAGCAGTACTTC. Translated, it gives CASRSPEAGGIYEQYF.

The rearrangement links TRBV5-8 to TRBJ1-5; D is possibly TRBD1 (5 bases). Trimming stripped 3 bases from V and 0 bases from J, with 16 bases between. CDR3 size: 17 residues. Germline CDR1 is SGHTS and CDR2 is YDEGEE. CDR3 in amino acids: CASSSPGPDVSNQPQHF. CDR3 sequence (DNA): TGTGCCAGCAGCTCACCGGGACCGGACGTTAGCAATCAGCCCCAGCATTTT.

The J gene is TRBJ2-7, the V gene TRBV13; D gene uncertain. The V end was cut by 5 bases, the J end by 3 bases, with 11 bases between. The germline CDR1 and CDR2 sequences are PRHDT and FYEKMQ (reference sequence). CDR3 length equals 13 residues. CDR3 sequence (DNA): TGTGCCAGCAGCCCCCAACTTGGCTACGAGCAGTACTTC. Translating gives CASSPQLGYEQYF.

The CDR3 is CSVEDRTGTDTQYF. The CDR3, as DNA: TGCAGCGTTGAAGACCGGACAGGTACAGATACGCAGTATTTT. The chain uses TRBV29-1 and TRBJ2-3; 7 bases align to TRBD1. Trimming at V came to 0 bases and at J to 3 bases, leaving 3 bases not matched to a gene. The CDR3 runs 14 residues. Germline V CDR1 and CDR2: SQVTM, ANQGSEA.